This TCR beta chain was sequenced for a study of molecular identifiers for immune sequencing clone quantification. Study overall: The replicate experiment used RNA from approximately 20,000 or 100,000 naive CD8 cells. This RNA was split into five aliquots, and four of them were sequenced.

When naive CD8 T cells were sorted, they were gated as CD8+CD4-CCR7+CD45RA+. The sample holds many counts of this clonotype. The ends were cut back, 1 base at V and 0 bases at J, with 7 bases in the middle. This CDR3 spans 13 amino acids. Germline loops: CDR1 DFQATT, CDR2 SNEGSKA (reference sequence). Previously described methods and listed TCR primers were employed for the bulk TCR libraries. TCRdb re-called the PCR reads with MiXCR, one entry per CDR3 protein. The data hold about 500,000 distinct CDR3 sequences, with around 23% observed a single time. The sequence was collected from a human donor in good health. Some libraries in this study had Jurkat cell RNA spiked in. V and J are TRBV20-1 and TRBJ2-7, with D hard to call. The sequenced material came from naive CD8+ T cells from blood, with Jurkat cell RNA spiked in. Documented subset: FACS-sorted CD8+CD4-CCR7+CD45RA+ naive T cells. The CDR3 spells CSARGSSSYEQYF. In DNA form, the CDR3 reads TGCAGTGCTAGAGGGAGTAGCTCCTACGAGCAGTACTTC.